These 15 T cell receptor beta chains were all obtained from the same sample, sequenced in a study of T cell changes during pregnancy in multiple sclerosis. Some clones are missing from TCRdb's copy, which holds only in-frame ones; the method was immunoSEQ multiplex PCR. This sample has 40,000 or so clones, with 90% found just once. The source was CD4+ T cells from peripheral blood mononuclear cells, collected in the third trimester of pregnancy. The receptors here all came from a female donor with multiple sclerosis, enrolled in a pregnancy study.

This chain joins TRBV15 and TRBJ2-1; D perhaps matches TRBD1 (5 bases). With 5 bases removed from V and 6 bases from J, the gap between germline ends came to 11 bases. The CDR3 contains 13 residues. In germline, CDR1 is LNHNV, CDR2 YYDKDF (reference sequence). DNA for the CDR3: TGTGCCACCAGCGATAGACAGTCCAATGAGCAGTTCTTC. Translated: CATSDRQSNEQFF.

This clone appeared a single time. The chain combines TRBV28 with TRBJ2-3; TRBD2 matches at 11 bases. CDR1 is MDHEN and CDR2 is SYDVKM in the germline V gene. V lost 1 base to trimming and J lost 2 bases; unmatched junction nucleotides: 8. The CDR3 is 18 amino acids. The CDR3 DNA sequence: TGTGCCAGCAGTTTATACGCCGGGACTAGCGGAGTCACAGATACGCAGTATTTT. Protein product: CASSLYAGTSGVTDTQYF. Full variable domain (outside the CDR3, taken from reference TRBV28 and TRBJ2-3): DVKVTQSSRYLVKRTGEKVFLECVQDMDHENMFWYRQDPGLGLRLIYFSYDVKMKEKGDIPEGYSVSREKKERFSLILESASTNQTSMYLCASSLYAGTSGVTDTQYFGPGTRLTVL.

This sequence joins TRBV2 and TRBJ2-5; D is undetermined. CDR1 and CDR2 from the germline V gene are SNHLY and FYNNEI. This CDR3 is built from 15 residues. Trimming took 3 bases from V and 2 from J, leaving 13 bases between them. Here the CDR3 DNA reads TGTGCCAGCAGTGACAGGCAGGCCACACAAGAGACCCAGTACTTC. Its translation: CASSDRQATQETQYF.

V usage is TRBV9 and J usage is TRBJ1-3, with D hard to call. The CDR3 is made up of 13 amino acids. CDR1 is SGDLS and CDR2 is YYNGEE in the germline V gene. The germline V and J ends were trimmed by 4 bases and 6 bases, with 11 bases remaining between them. The CDR3 DNA follows: TGTGCCAGCAGCATAGATGCGGTAAACACCATATATTTT. The encoded protein is CASSIDAVNTIYF.

In nucleotides, the CDR3 is TGTGCCAGCAGGCACCCCAGCCTCCGGGGGGGTGGCTACACCTTC. As protein: CASRHPSLRGGGYTF. This rearrangement joins TRBV28 to TRBJ1-2; possibly TRBD1 for D (5 bases). Germline V lookup: CDR1 MDHEN, CDR2 SYDVKM. The CDR3 has 15 residues. V dropped 6 bases and J dropped 7 bases, with 21 bases sitting between them.

The V gene is TRBV5-1, the J gene TRBJ2-1; TRBD2 matches 8 bases. This CDR3 is built from 14 residues. Germline CDR1 reads SGHRS; CDR2 reads YFSETQ. After removal of 4 bases from V and 1 base from J, the junction contained 1 base not matched to a gene. The CDR3 loop reads CASSAGGSYNEQFF. Here the CDR3 DNA reads TGCGCCAGCAGCGCGGGAGGATCCTACAATGAGCAGTTCTTC.

The chain is built from TRBV27 and TRBJ2-3; TRBD2 aligns across 8 bases. J lost 2 bases, V lost 10 bases, and 11 bases had no gene match. The CDR3 runs to 15 residues. Germline V gives CDR1 MNHEY, CDR2 SMNVEV (reference sequence). CDR3 sequence (DNA): TGTGCCACCCGGGACGGGAGGGACATCACAGATACGCAGTATTTT. It codes for CATRDGRDITDTQYF.

This clone was counted a few times. The rearrangement joins TRBV28 to TRBJ1-1; D gene ambiguous. The length of the CDR3 is 13 residues. Germline V lookup: CDR1 MDHEN, CDR2 SYDVKM. V was pared by 2 bases and J by 5 bases, with 9 bases between. This CDR3 is CASSLPVGTEAFF. CDR3 nucleotides: TGTGCCAGCAGTTTACCGGTTGGTACTGAAGCTTTCTTT. The variable domain in full, completed from reference TRBV28 and TRBJ1-1, reads DVKVTQSSRYLVKRTGEKVFLECVQDMDHENMFWYRQDPGLGLRLIYFSYDVKMKEKGDIPEGYSVSREKKERFSLILESASTNQTSMYLCASSLPVGTEAFFGQGTRLTVV.

The chain is built from TRBV29-1 and TRBJ1-1; 8 nucleotides agree with TRBD1. Per germline, CDR1 SQVTM and CDR2 ANQGSEA. CDR3 length equals 14 residues. The junction had 8 bases not matched to a gene; V was cut back by 5 bases and J by 3 bases. This CDR3 reads CSVTRDRLDTEAFF. CDR3 DNA: TGCAGCGTTACTCGGGACAGGTTGGACACTGAAGCTTTCTTT. Based on the CDR3 plus reference TRBV29-1 and TRBJ1-1, the full variable domain is SAVISQKPSRDICQRGTSLTIQCQVDSQVTMMFWYRQQPGQSLTLIATANQGSEATYESGFVIDKFPISRPNLTFSTLTVSNMSPEDSSIYLCSVTRDRLDTEAFFGQGTRLTVV.

The chain employs TRBV18 and TRBJ1-4; 10 nucleotides agree with TRBD1. This CDR3 is 17 amino acids long. Trimming at V came to 2 bases and at J to 4 bases, leaving 7 bases not matched to a gene. Germline loops: CDR1 KGHSH, CDR2 LQKENI. As DNA, the CDR3 is TGTGCCAGCTCACCATTAGGGACAGGGGCCAATAATGAAAAACTGTTTTTT. Its protein product is CASSPLGTGANNEKLFF.

The gene calls are TRBV5-4 and TRBJ1-2; possible D gene TRBD1, 5 bases. Trimming left V 4 bases short and J 2 bases short, with 15 bases between. This CDR3 has 15 amino acids. CDR1 and CDR2 from the germline V gene are SGHNT and YYREEE (reference sequence). CDR3 DNA sequence: TGTGCCAGCAGCGCCTCAGGGATAGGGAACTATGGCTACACCTTC. Residues: CASSASGIGNYGYTF.

This chain links TRBV6-5 with TRBJ2-5, with D maybe TRBD1 (5 bases). Germline V lookup: CDR1 MNHEY, CDR2 SVGAGI. V was shortened by 7 bases and J by 5 bases, with 14 bases between the two germline ends. There are 13 residues in the CDR3. The DNA of the CDR3 is TGTGCCAGCATAGGGGCCCTGGGGGAGACCCAGTACTTC. This encodes CASIGALGETQYF.

This clone was found a few times. The chain recombines TRBV7-6 with TRBJ2-7; TRBD1 matches at 7 bases. CDR1 is SGHVS, CDR2 FNYEAQ, per germline. Losses at the gene ends were 5 bases for V and 2 bases for J; bases not matched to a gene: 12. The CDR3 is 16 residues long. The CDR3 DNA is TGTGCCAGCAGCAACCAACGGGGCACAGGGGCCTACGAGCAGTACTTC. This gives the protein CASSNQRGTGAYEQYF.

The V call is TRBV5-1, the J call TRBJ1-1; D is perhaps TRBD1 (6 bases). CDR1 is SGHRS and CDR2 is YFSETQ in the germline V gene. The CDR3 runs 14 residues. V was trimmed by 4 bases and J by 4 bases, leaving 14 bases between them. CDR3 coding DNA: TGCGCCAGCAGCCGTAATGGGGGCGGCACTGAAGCTTTCTTT. This sequence encodes CASSRNGGGTEAFF.

The CDR3, as DNA: TGCGCCAGCAGCCAATACCCTACAGGGACGACCCTAACTGGGGCCAACGTCCTGACTTTC. Protein product: CASSQYPTGTTLTGANVLTF. The chain uses TRBV5-1 and TRBJ2-6; the D gene is possibly TRBD1 (6 bases). Germline CDR1 SGHRS, CDR2 YFSETQ. V dropped 4 bases and J dropped 2 bases, with 25 bases sitting between them. This CDR3 spans 20 amino acids.